This T cell receptor beta chain was recorded in a study of blood T cell repertoires in COVID-19. Study-level background: Some COVID-19 samples were acute and others convalescent; all came from the United States, Italy and Spain.

Authors' methods: The assay estimated nucleated cells by amplifying reference gene primers. Generated by immunoSEQ multiplex PCR, the TCRdb table keeps only in-frame clones and is missing some. V, J and clone size derive from that table, while D and trimming were established from the DNA sequence. The sample contains around 65,000 clones, approximately 91% of which appear only once. Sequenced: peripheral blood. The source of this sequence is a human donor in a cohort sampled during active COVID-19.

The chain's CDR3 is CASSLNGKLYDEQFF. CDR3 DNA sequence: TGTGCCAGCAGCTTGAACGGGAAACTTTATGATGAGCAGTTCTTC. This chain links TRBV7-2 with TRBJ2-1, with TRBD2 as a possible D gene (5 bases). Germline V CDR1 and CDR2: SGHTA, FQGNSA. Trimming shortened V by 3 bases and J by 8 bases, and 17 bases separated the two germline ends. The CDR3 runs to 15 residues.